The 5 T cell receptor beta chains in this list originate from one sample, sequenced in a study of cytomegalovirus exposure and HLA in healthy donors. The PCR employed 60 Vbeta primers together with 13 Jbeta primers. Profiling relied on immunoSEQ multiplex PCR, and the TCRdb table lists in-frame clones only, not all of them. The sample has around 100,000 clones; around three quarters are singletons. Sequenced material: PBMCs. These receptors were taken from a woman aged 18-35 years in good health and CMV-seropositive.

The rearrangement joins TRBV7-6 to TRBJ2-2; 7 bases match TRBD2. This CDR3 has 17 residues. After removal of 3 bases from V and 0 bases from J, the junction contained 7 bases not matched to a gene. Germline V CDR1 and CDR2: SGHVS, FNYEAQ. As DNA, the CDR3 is TGTGCCAGCAGCTTTGGGGGGGACGGTTCGAACACCGGGGAGCTGTTTTTT. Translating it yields CASSFGGDGSNTGELFF.

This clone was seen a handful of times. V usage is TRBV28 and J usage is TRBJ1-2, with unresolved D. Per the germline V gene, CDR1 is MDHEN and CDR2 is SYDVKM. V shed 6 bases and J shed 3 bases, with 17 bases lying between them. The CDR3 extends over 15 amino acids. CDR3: CASSPHRDTDYGYTF. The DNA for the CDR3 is TGTGCCAGCAGCCCCCATCGAGACACGGACTATGGCTACACCTTC.

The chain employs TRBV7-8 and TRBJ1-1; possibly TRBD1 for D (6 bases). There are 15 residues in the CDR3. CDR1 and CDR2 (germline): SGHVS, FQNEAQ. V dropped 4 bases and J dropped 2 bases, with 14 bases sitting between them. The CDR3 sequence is CASSSTGTSNTEAFF. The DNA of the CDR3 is TGTGCCAGCAGCTCGACCGGGACATCCAACACTGAAGCTTTCTTT.

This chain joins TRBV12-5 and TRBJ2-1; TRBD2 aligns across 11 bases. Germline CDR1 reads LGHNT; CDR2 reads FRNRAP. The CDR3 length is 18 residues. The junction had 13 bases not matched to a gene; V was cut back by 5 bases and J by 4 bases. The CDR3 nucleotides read TGTGCTAGTGGTGCCCGAGGCGGGGCTAGCGGGGGGTACAATGAGCAGTTCTTC. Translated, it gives CASGARGGASGGYNEQFF.

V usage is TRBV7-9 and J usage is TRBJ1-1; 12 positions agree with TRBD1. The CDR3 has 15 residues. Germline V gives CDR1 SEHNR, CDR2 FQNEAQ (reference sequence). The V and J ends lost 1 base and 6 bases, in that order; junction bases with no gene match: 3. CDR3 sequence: CASSLGGTGGSEAFF. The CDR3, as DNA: TGTGCCAGCAGCTTAGGTGGGACAGGGGGCTCTGAAGCTTTCTTT.